These T cell receptor beta chains were read from a single sample in a study of vaccination effects on CD4 cells after COVID-19. The antigens these receptors bind are not known. Produced via immunoSEQ multiplex PCR; TCRdb's table is partial and in-frame only. The sample lists about 63,000 clones; approximately 75% were seen once. Specimen: CD4+ T cells from PBMCs cultured with HCoV-OC43 spike peptides, collected before COVID-19 vaccination. Receptor source: a human donor who received a COVID-19 vaccine. CDR3s include the opening cysteine and the closing phenylalanine or tryptophan. A D gene is named only where the DNA matches it firmly. Part of the rows lack a size; the others show once, few, many or a class for expanded clones.

. TRBJ1-1 TRBV9 . CASSVAPSNTEAFF TGTGCCAGCAGCGTAGCACCCTCGAACACTGAAGCTTTCTTT
once TRBJ1-1 TRBV7-2 . CASSPRTDMNTEAFF TGTGCCAGCAGCCCCCGGACAGATATGAACACTGAAGCTTTCTTT
few TRBJ1-2 TRBV30 TRBD1 CAWRAETGGAYGYTF TGTGCCTGGAGAGCCGAGACAGGGGGGGCCTATGGCTACACCTTC
few TRBJ1-4 TRBV5-1 . CASSLGQVNEKLFF TGCGCCAGCAGCTTGGGACAGGTTAATGAAAAACTGTTTTTT
. TRBJ1-5 TRBV6-5 TRBD1 CAARQGEANQPQHF TGTGCCGCCCGACAGGGTGAGGCCAATCAGCCCCAGCATTTT
few TRBJ2-2 TRBV5-1 . CASSSTGNTGELFF TGCGCCAGCAGCTCCACAGGGAACACCGGGGAGCTGTTTTTT
. TRBJ2-1 TRBV4-3 . CASSQEALQGPAPLNEQFF TGCGCCAGCAGCCAAGAGGCCCTACAGGGCCCGGCTCCTCTCAATGAGCAGTTCTTC
. TRBJ2-1 TRBV19 TRBD2 CASSGSGGMNEQFF TGTGCCAGTAGTGGCAGCGGGGGGATGAATGAGCAGTTCTTC
. TRBJ2-5 TRBV7-9 TRBD1 CASSYDRGVRETQYF TGTGCCAGCAGCTACGACAGGGGAGTCCGGGAGACCCAGTACTTC
. TRBJ1-2 TRBV30 . CAWSRYYGYTF TGTGCCTGGAGTCGGTACTATGGCTACACCTTC
. TRBJ1-1 TRBV4-3 TRBD1 CASSQPTGKAFF TGCGCCAGCAGCCAGCCGACAGGGAAAGCTTTCTTT
. TRBJ2-1 TRBV9 TRBD2 CASSPDTSGEGVF TGTGCCAGCAGCCCGGACACTAGCGGGGAAGGGGTCTTC
. TRBJ1-4 TRBV2 . CASSGNQKLFF TGTGCCAGCAGTGGGAACCAGAAACTGTTTTTT
. TRBJ1-5 TRBV6-5 TRBD1 CASWGQGVQPQHF TGTGCCAGCTGGGGACAGGGTGTTCAGCCCCAGCATTTT
. TRBJ2-2 TRBV29-1 . CSVEGGLGTGELFF TGCAGCGTCGAGGGGGGGCTTGGAACCGGGGAGCTGTTTTTT
. TRBJ1-3 TRBV2 . CASISLGDVSSGNTIYF TGTGCCAGCATTTCCCTGGGGGACGTTAGCTCTGGAAACACCATATATTTT
. TRBJ2-5 TRBV7-9 TRBD2 CASSYGMGGRETQYF TGTGCCAGCAGCTACGGAATGGGGGGGAGAGAGACCCAGTACTTC
. TRBJ2-3 TRBV4-3 . CASSQVSDGHTDTQYF TGCGCCAGCAGCCAAGTTTCGGACGGCCACACAGATACGCAGTATTTT
few TRBJ1-2 TRBV4-3 . CASSQDYYGYTF TGCGCCAGCAGCCAAGATTACTATGGCTACACCTTC
few TRBJ1-2 TRBV19 TRBD1 CASSPGQGAKGYTF TGTGCCAGTAGCCCGGGACAGGGGGCGAAAGGCTACACCTTC
. TRBJ1-2 TRBV9 . CASSVVGNEWGYTF TGTGCCAGCAGCGTAGTAGGCAACGAGTGGGGCTACACCTTC
. TRBJ1-6 TRBV19 . CASSIAGISSPLHF TGTGCCAGTAGTATAGCAGGGATCAGCTCACCCCTCCACTTT
. TRBJ1-4 TRBV6-6 . CASSLDWVEKLFF TGTGCCAGCAGTCTAGATTGGGTTGAAAAACTGTTTTTT
. TRBJ1-2 TRBV24-1 . CATSDLASGYTF TGTGCCACCAGTGATTTGGCAAGCGGCTACACCTTC
. TRBJ2-1 TRBV30 . CAWSSGFYNEQFF TGTGCCTGGAGTTCAGGATTTTACAATGAGCAGTTCTTC
. TRBJ2-2 TRBV6-6 . CASSYRADTGELFF TGTGCCAGCAGTTACCGGGCAGATACCGGGGAGCTGTTTTTT
. TRBJ2-3 TRBV29-1 . CSFGGYEGDTQYF TGCAGCTTTGGGGGTTATGAAGGAGATACGCAGTATTTT
. TRBJ2-3 TRBV6-6 . CASSWTPSTDTQYF TGTGCCAGCAGTTGGACACCTAGCACAGATACGCAGTATTTT
. TRBJ1-3 TRBV14 TRBD1 CASSFGQAASGNTIYF TGTGCCAGCAGCTTCGGACAGGCCGCCTCTGGAAACACCATATATTTT
once TRBJ2-2 TRBV6-5 . CASTGVSPTGELFF TGTGCCAGCACGGGGGTCAGCCCCACCGGGGAGCTGTTTTTT
. TRBJ1-1 TRBV30 TRBD1 CAWSRQGKMNTEAFF TGTGCCTGGAGTCGACAGGGCAAGATGAACACTGAAGCTTTCTTT
. TRBJ1-4 TRBV5-6 TRBD1 CASSRGQGNEKLFF TGTGCCAGCAGCCGCGGACAGGGGAATGAAAAACTGTTTTTT
. TRBJ2-5 TRBV28 TRBD1 CASIHGGDRGLETQYF TGTGCCAGCATTCATGGGGGCGACAGGGGGCTAGAGACCCAGTACTTC
once TRBJ2-3 TRBV3-1/TRBV3-2 . CASSIQGNWADTQYF TGTGCCAGCAGCATACAGGGTAACTGGGCAGATACGCAGTATTTT
. TRBJ2-2 TRBV7-8 TRBD1 CASSRTGTGEMTGELFF TGTGCCAGCAGCCGCACCGGGACAGGAGAGATGACCGGGGAGCTGTTTTTT
. TRBJ1-3 TRBV7-2 . CASSLYRTALTHSGNTIYF TGTGCCAGCAGCTTATATCGGACGGCCTTGACGCACTCTGGAAACACCATATATTTT
. TRBJ1-1 TRBV6-5 TRBD1 CASSYSQQGAPEAFF TGTGCCAGCAGTTACTCGCAACAGGGGGCCCCTGAAGCTTTCTTT
few TRBJ2-2 TRBV30 . CAWSLRAGNTGELFF TGTGCCTGGAGTCTAAGGGCGGGGAATACCGGGGAGCTGTTTTTT
. TRBJ2-6 TRBV30 . CAWSVPGSGANVLTF TGTGCCTGGAGTGTTCCCGGGTCCGGGGCCAACGTCCTGACTTTC
. TRBJ1-3 TRBV5-1 . CASSLEGLRGSGNTIYF TGCGCCAGCAGCTTGGAAGGCCTTCGCGGCTCTGGAAACACCATATATTTT
few TRBJ1-1 TRBV6-1 . CASSEVKNTEAFF TGTGCCAGCAGTGAAGTTAAAAACACTGAAGCTTTCTTT
. TRBJ2-1 TRBV9 TRBD2 CASSAPRGVTNNEQFF TGTGCCAGCAGCGCACCACGGGGGGTCACTAACAATGAGCAGTTCTTC
. TRBJ1-1 TRBV7-8 . CASSSRGGHENAEAFF TGTGCCAGCAGCTCCCGGGGGGGCCACGAGAACGCTGAAGCTTTCTTT
. TRBJ1-4 TRBV7-9 . CASSLVRQAGGEKLFF TGTGCCAGCAGCTTAGTTCGCCAGGCGGGGGGTGAAAAACTGTTTTTT
. TRBJ1-1 TRBV5-1 . CASSLDGGGAFF TGCGCCAGCAGCTTGGACGGTGGGGGAGCTTTCTTT
. TRBJ1-1 TRBV18 TRBD1 CASSPQGANTEAFF TGTGCCAGCTCACCACAGGGGGCCAACACTGAAGCTTTCTTT
. TRBJ2-5 TRBV9 TRBD1 CASSALGQGSLETQYF TGTGCCAGCAGCGCCCTGGGACAGGGTAGTCTAGAGACCCAGTACTTC
. TRBJ1-4 TRBV6-1 . CASSEYMGRGGEKLFF TGTGCCAGCAGTGAATATATGGGCAGGGGTGGGGAAAAACTGTTTTTT
. TRBJ1-3 TRBV7-6 . CASSLGKAILSGNTIYF TGTGCCAGCAGCTTAGGAAAGGCTATCCTCTCTGGAAACACCATATATTTT
. TRBJ1-1 TRBV28 . CASSSRLSEAFF TGTGCCAGCAGTTCCCGCCTTAGTGAAGCTTTCTTT